These 4 T cell receptor beta chains were all obtained from the same sample, sequenced in a study of graft-versus-host responses after intestinal transplantation. These receptors' targets are unknown. Sequencing used immunoSEQ multiplex PCR; TCRdb keeps in-frame clones, though not all of them. This sample yields just over 95,000 clones, of which around nine tenths are seen a single time; 0.15% to 0.2% belongs to the top ten. The source material was unstimulated CD4+ T cells sorted from spleen or lymph node cells, sampled before intestinal transplant. These receptors all stem from a human donor who received an intestinal transplant.

This clone was found a few times. The chain joins TRBV6-5 to TRBJ1-2; 7 bases line up with TRBD1. The CDR3 is made up of 14 amino acids. J lost 5 bases, V lost 5 bases, and 8 bases had no gene match. Germline V gene lookup returns CDR1 MNHEY and CDR2 SVGAGI. The CDR3 loop is CASSPIAGGYGYTF. CDR3 nucleotide sequence: TGTGCCAGCAGTCCCATCGCAGGGGGGTATGGCTACACCTTC.

This chain connects TRBV28 to TRBJ1-2, with unresolved D. This CDR3 is built from 12 residues. Germline CDR1 reads MDHEN; CDR2 reads SYDVKM. V was pared by 2 bases and J by 5 bases, with 6 bases between. The CDR3 loop is CASSLRGYGYTF. The CDR3 DNA reads as TGTGCCAGCAGTTTACGGGGATATGGCTACACCTTC.

The chain links TRBV7-8 to TRBJ1-5; no definite D call. Trimming removed 3 bases at V and 1 base at J, with 10 bases between. The CDR3 covers 15 residues. Germline V gene sequence: CDR1 SGHVS, CDR2 FQNEAQ. The CDR3 region is CASSFRGGSNQPQHF. CDR3 coding DNA: TGTGCCAGCAGCTTCCGTGGAGGGAGCAATCAGCCCCAGCATTTT.

The rearrangement joins TRBV6-1 to TRBJ2-3; 7 bases align to TRBD1. With V trimmed by 7 bases and J by 6 bases, 7 bases remained unmatched. Germline lookup yields CDR1 MNHNS and CDR2 SASEGT. The CDR3 has 13 amino acids. CDR3 sequence reads: CASIRQGSDTQYF. In DNA form, the CDR3 reads TGTGCCAGCATACGACAGGGATCGGATACGCAGTATTTT.